These 32 T cell receptor beta chains were all obtained from the same sample, sequenced in a study of cytomegalovirus exposure and HLA in healthy donors. The primer mix had 60 Vbeta and 13 Jbeta primers. The data were produced by immunoSEQ multiplex PCR, yet TCRdb's version contains in-frame clones alone and is incomplete. Here the sample table reports roughly 140,000 clones. Sequencing was carried out using PBMCs. The receptor set was obtained from a male donor in good health and CMV-seronegative.

The chain has TRBV29-1 and TRBJ2-1, with 8 bases that match TRBD2. Looked up from germline, CDR1 is SQVTM and CDR2 is ANQGSEA. The length of the CDR3 is 15 residues. J was trimmed by 2 bases and V by 5 bases; bases with no gene match: 8. The CDR3 loop is CSVPSGGGPYNEQFF. The DNA for the CDR3 is TGCAGCGTTCCATCGGGGGGGGGACCCTACAATGAGCAGTTCTTC.

The rearrangement uses TRBV30 and TRBJ2-7; 8 bases match TRBD1. Germline CDR1 and CDR2: GTSNPN and SVGIG (reference sequence). J was trimmed by 6 bases and V by 8 bases; bases with no gene match: 6. This CDR3 has 11 residues. DNA for the CDR3: TGTGCCCGGGACACAGGGGGCGAGCAGTACTTC. Its translation: CARDTGGEQYF.

This chain connects TRBV6-1 to TRBJ1-2; TRBD1 agrees at 7 bases. The CDR3 has 15 amino acids. The germline V gene encodes CDR1 MNHNS and CDR2 SASEGT. V gave up 8 bases and J gave up 0 bases; unmatched junction bases: 9. The CDR3 DNA reads TGTGCCAGCCCCTCGACAGGGCAAACTAACTATGGCTACACCTTC. Residues: CASPSTGQTNYGYTF.

The chain links TRBV27 to TRBJ1-2; D unresolved. Germline lookup yields CDR1 MNHEY and CDR2 SMNVEV (reference sequence). Trimming took off 3 bases at V and 6 bases at J, with 8 bases between the two ends. The CDR3 has 12 residues. In DNA, the CDR3 is TGTGCCAGCAGTTTTTCCGGGAATGGCTACACCTTC. Amino acid sequence: CASSFSGNGYTF.

The V gene is TRBV30, the J gene TRBJ1-1, with a weak D call TRBD1 (5 bases). The CDR3 has 15 amino acids. Trimming shortened V by 3 bases and J by 5 bases, and 19 bases separated the two germline ends. Germline CDR1 GTSNPN, CDR2 SVGIG (reference sequence). The CDR3 DNA reads as TGTGCCTGGAGGGCTCGACTGAAGCAGGGAACTGAAGCTTTCTTT. This codes for CAWRARLKQGTEAFF.

The V and J genes are TRBV4-1 and TRBJ2-5, with a tentative D call TRBD2 (6 bases). Trimming removed 1 base from V and 5 bases from J, with 14 bases in between. This CDR3 contains 15 residues. CDR1 and CDR2 (germline): MGHRA, YSYEKL. CDR3 nucleotides: TGCGCCAGCAGCCAAGGCTGGCGGGACGGGGAGACCCAGTACTTC. It codes for CASSQGWRDGETQYF.

The V gene is TRBV6-1, the J gene TRBJ2-7, with 7 bases identical to TRBD1. Unmatched junction bases numbered 22, after V lost 4 bases and J lost 7 bases. CDR3 length: 18 amino acids. CDR1 and CDR2 (germline): MNHNS, SASEGT. This CDR3 reads CASSGSIGPTGFSVEQYF. For the CDR3, the DNA is TGTGCCAGCAGTGGATCAATCGGACCGACAGGGTTTAGTGTTGAGCAGTACTTC.

This chain connects TRBV2 to TRBJ2-5; tentatively, D is TRBD1 (5 bases). In germline, CDR1 is SNHLY, CDR2 FYNNEI. V shed 2 bases and J shed 2 bases, with 6 bases lying between them. The CDR3 spans 13 residues. CDR3 DNA: TGTGCCAGCAGTGAAAACAGGCAAGAGACCCAGTACTTC. It is translated as CASSENRQETQYF.

The chain is built from TRBV2 and TRBJ2-7; D is ambiguous. V shed 8 bases and J shed 1 base, with 12 bases lying between them. From germline, CDR1 is SNHLY and CDR2 FYNNEI. The CDR3 consists of 13 residues. The CDR3 region has the DNA TGTGCCAGCCAGACAACGGAATCCTACGAGCAGTACTTC. This translates into CASQTTESYEQYF.

V and J are TRBV2 and TRBJ1-1; 7 bases match TRBD1. Germline V gene lookup returns CDR1 SNHLY and CDR2 FYNNEI. J gave up 3 bases and V 5 bases, and 6 bases lay outside the gene matches. CDR3 length equals 14 residues. The CDR3 sequence: CASSRQGMDTEAFF. In nucleotides, the CDR3 is TGTGCCAGCAGTAGACAGGGAATGGACACTGAAGCTTTCTTT.

The chain recombines TRBV7-8 with TRBJ1-1; TRBD1 matches 8 bases. This CDR3 has 15 amino acids. V shed 5 bases and J 3 bases; nucleotides not matched to a gene: 8. Germline V gene lookup returns CDR1 SGHVS and CDR2 FQNEAQ. CDR3 coding DNA: TGTGCCAGCAGCCCGGTCCCACAGGGGGACACTGAAGCTTTCTTT. This sequence encodes CASSPVPQGDTEAFF.

The chain carries TRBV7-8 and TRBJ1-2; D uncertain. There are 14 residues in the CDR3. Germline V gene data show CDR1 as SGHVS and CDR2 as FQNEAQ. V was pared by 2 bases and J by 2 bases, with 9 bases between. CDR3 loop: CASSLPGGNYGYTF. The CDR3 DNA sequence: TGTGCCAGCAGCTTACCGGGAGGAAACTATGGCTACACCTTC.

The chain joins TRBV14 to TRBJ1-5, with a tentative D call TRBD1 (5 bases). Germline-derived CDR1 and CDR2 are SGHDN and FVKESK. V was pared by 0 bases and J by 12 bases, with 12 bases between. The CDR3 spans 13 residues. In DNA, the CDR3 is TGTGCCAGCAGCCAAGATAGGCAGGGCTACCAGCATTTT. Amino acid sequence: CASSQDRQGYQHF.

The chain links TRBV19 to TRBJ2-7, with D possibly TRBD2 on 5 matching bases. This CDR3 region has 15 residues. V lost 5 bases and J 3 bases, leaving 17 bases between the germline ends. Germline V gene data show CDR1 as LNHDA and CDR2 as SQIVND (reference sequence). CDR3 residues: CASSVGVVGIYEQYF. As DNA, the CDR3 is TGTGCCAGTAGTGTCGGGGTCGTGGGGATCTACGAGCAGTACTTC.

The J gene is TRBJ2-2, the V gene TRBV29-1; D possibly corresponds to TRBD1 (6 bases). The CDR3 runs to 17 residues. The V gene lost 6 bases and the J gene lost 4 bases, with 24 bases spanning the gap. Germline CDR1 and CDR2: SQVTM and ANQGSEA. The CDR3 region is CSVEHSGTNFRTGELFF. CDR3 sequence (DNA): TGCAGCGTAGAACATTCCGGGACAAACTTTCGCACCGGGGAGCTGTTTTTT.

The V call is TRBV30, the J call TRBJ2-5; D is possibly TRBD1 (5 bases). This CDR3 contains 13 residues. With 3 bases removed from V and 2 bases from J, the gap between germline ends came to 10 bases. Germline CDR1 GTSNPN, CDR2 SVGIG (reference sequence). CDR3: CAWSAGLQETQYF. DNA for the CDR3: TGTGCCTGGAGCGCAGGGTTGCAAGAGACCCAGTACTTC.

This rearrangement joins TRBV28 to TRBJ1-5; 9 bases are a match to TRBD1. CDR1 and CDR2 (germline): MDHEN, SYDVKM. The length of the CDR3 is 14 residues. The V and J ends lost 8 bases and 2 bases, in that order; junction bases with no gene match: 4. The CDR3 reads CASVTGGGNQPQHF. CDR3 nucleotide sequence: TGTGCCAGCGTGACAGGGGGGGGCAATCAGCCCCAGCATTTT. The entire variable domain, with the rest obtained from reference TRBV28 and TRBJ1-5, is as follows: DVKVTQSSRYLVKRTGEKVFLECVQDMDHENMFWYRQDPGLGLRLIYFSYDVKMKEKGDIPEGYSVSREKKERFSLILESASTNQTSMYLCASVTGGGNQPQHFGDGTRLSIL.

The V gene is TRBV30, the J gene TRBJ2-7; D is ambiguous. CDR1 is GTSNPN, CDR2 SVGIG, per germline (reference sequence). Trimming took off 0 bases at V and 6 bases at J, with 9 bases between the two ends. CDR3 length: 12 residues. The CDR3 coding sequence is TGTGCCTGGAGTGTTAGAGCGCGCGAGCAGTACTTC. It is translated as CAWSVRAREQYF. The full variable domain, rest sourced from reference TRBV30 and TRBJ2-7, is SQTIHQWPATLVQPVGSPLSLECTVEGTSNPNLYWYRQAAGRGLQLLFYSVGIGQISSEVPQNLSASRPQDRQFILSSKKLLLSDSGFYLCAWSVRAREQYFGPGTRLTVT.

The V call is TRBV2, the J call TRBJ2-5, with a tentative D call TRBD1 (7 bases). The CDR3 runs 14 residues. Trimming cost V 6 bases and J 5 bases, with 16 bases left between them. Germline V CDR1 and CDR2: SNHLY, FYNNEI. The CDR3 bases are TGTGCCAGCAGCAGACAGGGAGGCGGGGAGACCCAGTACTTC. Its translation is CASSRQGGGETQYF.

The chain uses TRBV5-1 and TRBJ2-7, with 11 bases aligning to TRBD2. Looked up from germline, CDR1 is SGHRS and CDR2 is YFSETQ. This CDR3 is 15 amino acids long. The J segment lost 4 bases and the V segment lost 2 bases, leaving 5 bases of the junction unmatched. For the CDR3, the DNA is TGCGCCAGCAGCTTATCCGCTAGCGGGGGGTACGAGCAGTACTTC. It encodes CASSLSASGGYEQYF.

The V gene is TRBV4-3, the J gene TRBJ1-2, with 10 bases identical to TRBD1. Germline assignment: CDR1 LGHNA and CDR2 YSLEER. The CDR3 covers 14 residues. V lost 2 bases, J lost 6 bases, and 3 bases stayed unmatched. The CDR3 DNA follows: TGCGCCAGCAGCCAACAGGGACAGGGGAATGGCTACACCTTC. Its translation is CASSQQGQGNGYTF.

V gene TRBV30 combines with J gene TRBJ1-2, with D possibly being TRBD1 (5 bases). The germline CDR1 and CDR2 sequences are GTSNPN and SVGIG (reference sequence). Trimming cost V 1 base and J 3 bases, with 15 bases left between them. CDR3 length: 15 residues. CDR3 bases: TGTGCCTGGAGTGAATTGGCAGGGAATGACTATGGCTACACCTTC. It translates to CAWSELAGNDYGYTF.

The chain carries TRBV5-1 and TRBJ2-2, with 10 positions matching TRBD1. The CDR3 sequence is 17 residues long. V dropped 3 bases and J dropped 2; count of bases not matched to a gene: 7. Germline V gene lookup returns CDR1 SGHRS and CDR2 YFSETQ. CDR3 region: CASSWTGGRLNTGELFF. Written as DNA, the CDR3 is TGCGCCAGCAGCTGGACAGGGGGGCGGTTAAACACCGGGGAGCTGTTTTTT.

The chain carries TRBV27 and TRBJ2-5; D might be TRBD1 (6 bases). CDR3 length equals 16 residues. Germline V gene sequence: CDR1 MNHEY, CDR2 SMNVEV (reference sequence). The germline V and J ends were trimmed by 4 bases and 1 base, with 16 bases remaining between them. The CDR3 region has the DNA TGTGCCAGCAGTTGGTCACACAGGGTGCTCCAAGAGACCCAGTACTTC. The encoded protein is CASSWSHRVLQETQYF.

The chain employs TRBV30 and TRBJ2-5; TRBD2 aligns across 10 bases. TRBJ2-7 matches the DNA end more closely, so the J call is doubtful. There are 15 residues in the CDR3. Germline CDR1 is GTSNPN and CDR2 is SVGIG (reference sequence). Here the CDR3 reads CAWSSSSGGSYEQYF. Written as DNA, the CDR3 is TGTGCCTGGAGTTCATCTAGCGGGGGCTCCTACGAGCAGTACTTC.

The V call is TRBV7-9, the J call TRBJ2-3; D is uncertain. Trimming left V 3 bases short and J 5 bases short, with 6 bases between. From germline, CDR1 is SEHNR and CDR2 FQNEAQ (reference sequence). There are 12 residues in the CDR3. This CDR3 reads CASSFGGDTQYF. CDR3 sequence (DNA): TGTGCCAGCAGCTTTGGCGGAGATACGCAGTATTTT.

Comments on this clone: One junction end disagrees with the germline gene, perhaps due to a read error. Different DNA sequences within this sample yield the same CDR3. The CDR3 nucleotides are TGTGCTAGCAGCCGGGACATTACGGGCGGGGAGCTGTTTTTT. This sequence encodes CASSRDITGGELFF. The chain joins TRBV6-5 to TRBJ2-2; possible D gene TRBD1, 6 bases. Germline CDR1 is MNHEY and CDR2 is SVGAGI. The CDR3 has 14 amino acids.

This chain uses TRBV11-2 with TRBJ2-5, with D possibly matching TRBD1 (6 bases). V was clipped by 4 bases and J by 4 bases, with 7 bases between them. Germline values: CDR1 SGHAT, CDR2 FQNNGV. This CDR3 has 12 amino acids. The CDR3 reads CASSSGAETQYF. CDR3 nucleotide sequence: TGTGCCAGCAGCTCAGGGGCAGAGACCCAGTACTTC.

The V gene is TRBV2, the J gene TRBJ2-7; TRBD1 matches at 10 bases. The V gene end was trimmed by 7 bases and the J gene end by 0 bases; junction bases not matched to a gene: 6. This CDR3 region has 15 residues. The germline V gene has CDR1 SNHLY and CDR2 FYNNEI. This chain's CDR3 is CASTPGQGISYEQYF. CDR3 DNA: TGTGCCAGCACACCGGGACAGGGGATCTCCTACGAGCAGTACTTC.

The V gene is TRBV7-9, the J gene TRBJ1-5, with D hard to call. V was shortened by 4 bases and J by 4 bases, with 8 bases between the two germline ends. Germline values: CDR1 SEHNR, CDR2 FQNEAQ (reference sequence). The CDR3 sequence is 13 residues long. In DNA form, the CDR3 reads TGTGCCAGCAGCTCCGGTCGGAATCAGCCCCAGCATTTT. Protein: CASSSGRNQPQHF.

V and J are TRBV5-1 and TRBJ2-7, with D unresolved. Trimming removed 5 bases at V and 3 bases at J, with 18 bases between. Germline V gene sequence: CDR1 SGHRS, CDR2 YFSETQ. The CDR3 covers 15 residues. In DNA, the CDR3 is TGCGCCAGCAGTTCTGCCTACGATGTAGTCTACGAGCAGTACTTC. It translates to CASSSAYDVVYEQYF.

The CDR3 sequence: CASSPPGRQPQHF. CDR3 nucleotide sequence: TGTGCCAGCTCACCCCCAGGGAGGCAGCCCCAGCATTTT. V is TRBV18 and J is TRBJ1-5, with D maybe TRBD1 (5 bases). CDR1 and CDR2 from the germline V gene are KGHSH and LQKENI. CDR3 size: 13 residues. Trimming left V 3 bases short and J 7 bases short, with 10 bases between.